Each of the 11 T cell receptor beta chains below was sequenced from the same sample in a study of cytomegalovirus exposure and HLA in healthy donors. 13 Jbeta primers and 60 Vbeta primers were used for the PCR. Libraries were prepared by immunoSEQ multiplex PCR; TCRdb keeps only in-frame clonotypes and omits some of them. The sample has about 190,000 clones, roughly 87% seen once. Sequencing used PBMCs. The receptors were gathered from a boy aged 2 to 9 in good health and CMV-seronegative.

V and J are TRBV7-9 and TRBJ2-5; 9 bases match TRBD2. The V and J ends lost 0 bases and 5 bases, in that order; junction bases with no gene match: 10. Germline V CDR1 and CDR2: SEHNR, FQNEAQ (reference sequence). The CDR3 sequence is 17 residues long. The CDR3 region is CASSLAIAGAGKETQYF. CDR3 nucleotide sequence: TGTGCCAGCAGCTTAGCAATAGCGGGAGCGGGTAAGGAGACCCAGTACTTC.

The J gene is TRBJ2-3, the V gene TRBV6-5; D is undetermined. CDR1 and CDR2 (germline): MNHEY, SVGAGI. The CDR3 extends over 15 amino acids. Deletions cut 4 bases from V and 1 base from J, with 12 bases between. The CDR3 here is CASSSPSDRTDTQYF. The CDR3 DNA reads TGTGCCAGCAGTTCCCCCAGCGACCGCACAGATACGCAGTATTTT.

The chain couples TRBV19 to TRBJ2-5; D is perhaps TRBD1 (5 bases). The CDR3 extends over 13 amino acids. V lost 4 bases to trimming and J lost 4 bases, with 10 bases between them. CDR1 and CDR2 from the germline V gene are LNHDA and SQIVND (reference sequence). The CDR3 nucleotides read TGTGCCAGTAGTAGTAGGGGTGGAGAGACCCAGTACTTC. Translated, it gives CASSSRGGETQYF.

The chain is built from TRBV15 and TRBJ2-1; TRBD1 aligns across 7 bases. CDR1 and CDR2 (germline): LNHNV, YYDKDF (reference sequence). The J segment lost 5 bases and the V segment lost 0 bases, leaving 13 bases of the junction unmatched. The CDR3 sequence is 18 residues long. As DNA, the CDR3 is TGTGCCACCAGCAGAGATCGAGACAGGGTGTTAGGTCACAATGAGCAGTTCTTC. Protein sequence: CATSRDRDRVLGHNEQFF.

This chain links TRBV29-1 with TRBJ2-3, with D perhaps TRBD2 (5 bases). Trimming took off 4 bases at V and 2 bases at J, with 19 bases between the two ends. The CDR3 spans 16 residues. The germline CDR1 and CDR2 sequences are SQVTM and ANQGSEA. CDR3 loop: CSVVPGVTDFTDTQYF. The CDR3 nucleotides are TGCAGCGTTGTTCCCGGGGTGACCGATTTCACAGATACGCAGTATTTT.

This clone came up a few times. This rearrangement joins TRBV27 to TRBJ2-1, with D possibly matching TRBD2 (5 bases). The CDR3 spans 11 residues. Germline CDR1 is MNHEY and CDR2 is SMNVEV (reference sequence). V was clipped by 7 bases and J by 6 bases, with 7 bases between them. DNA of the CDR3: TGTGCCAGCACCGAGGGCAATGAGCAGTTCTTC. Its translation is CASTEGNEQFF.

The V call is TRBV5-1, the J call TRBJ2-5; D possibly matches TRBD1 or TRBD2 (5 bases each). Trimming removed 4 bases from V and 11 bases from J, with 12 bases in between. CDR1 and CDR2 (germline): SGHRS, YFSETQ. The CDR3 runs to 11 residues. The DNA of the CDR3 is TGCGCCAGCAGCGTGGGGCGGAGGCAGTACTTC. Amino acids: CASSVGRRQYF.

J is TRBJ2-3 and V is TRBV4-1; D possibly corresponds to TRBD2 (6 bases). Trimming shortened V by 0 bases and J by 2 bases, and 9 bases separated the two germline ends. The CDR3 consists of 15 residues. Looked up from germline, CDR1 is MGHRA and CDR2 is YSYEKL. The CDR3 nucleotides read TGCGCCAGCAGCCAAGATGCGGGATACACAGATACGCAGTATTTT. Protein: CASSQDAGYTDTQYF.

CDR3 in DNA: TGTGCCAGCAGCAAGACATGGGGGGACACTGAAGCTTTCTTT. Its translation is CASSKTWGDTEAFF. The V call is TRBV6-5, the J call TRBJ1-1; TRBD1 might be the D (5 bases). Trimming took off 6 bases at V and 3 bases at J, with 14 bases between the two ends. The CDR3 spans 14 residues. Germline CDR1 reads MNHEY; CDR2 reads SVGAGI.

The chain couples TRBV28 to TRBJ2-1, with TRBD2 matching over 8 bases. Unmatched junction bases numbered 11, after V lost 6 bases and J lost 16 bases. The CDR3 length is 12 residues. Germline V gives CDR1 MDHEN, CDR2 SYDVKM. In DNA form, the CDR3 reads TGTGCCAGCAGACCCACCGGGACTAGGGACTTCTTC. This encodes CASRPTGTRDFF.

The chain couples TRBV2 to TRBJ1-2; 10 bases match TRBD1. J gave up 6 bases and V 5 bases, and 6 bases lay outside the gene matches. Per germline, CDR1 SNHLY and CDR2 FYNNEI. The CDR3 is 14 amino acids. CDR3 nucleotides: TGTGCCAGCAGTAGACTGACAGGGGGCAATGGCTACACCTTC. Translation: CASSRLTGGNGYTF.